These 2 T cell receptor beta chains were all obtained from the same sample, sequenced in a study of CD8+ T cells in alopecia areata. After isolation, RNA underwent reverse transcription to generate cDNA as the sequencing template. Clones were sequenced by immunoSEQ multiplex PCR, and TCRdb holds only the in-frame ones, with some missing. The sample consists of more than 110,000 clones, roughly four fifths of them appearing once. Stated treatment: oral pan-JAK inhibitor, 5-10 mg twice daily. Source: CD8+ T cells sorted from blood, taken at week 4, from a patient treated with tofacitinib. Receptors originate from a human donor with alopecia areata.

This sequence joins TRBV29-1 and TRBJ1-2; TRBD1 agrees at 10 bases. CDR3 length equals 15 residues. CDR1 and CDR2 (germline): SQVTM, ANQGSEA. The V and J ends lost 2 bases and 0 bases, in that order; junction bases with no gene match: 3. CDR3 in amino acids: CSVETGQGANYGYTF. In nucleotides, the CDR3 is TGCAGCGTTGAAACCGGACAGGGGGCTAACTATGGCTACACCTTC.

The chain couples TRBV10-3 to TRBJ2-6; TRBD1 is a possible D gene (6 bases). CDR1 and CDR2 from the germline V gene are ENHRY and SYGVKD. This CDR3 contains 17 residues. The V and J ends lost 4 bases and 2 bases respectively, with 15 bases between them. For the CDR3, the DNA is TGTGCCATCAGTGTAGGGCAGGGGAGCACTGGGGCCAACGTCCTGACTTTC. As protein: CAISVGQGSTGANVLTF.